The source of this TCR beta chain is a study of OX40 agonist ivuxolimab in advanced cancers. Study-wide background: Given to patients was ivuxolimab, an agonistic anti-OX40 (CD134) antibody.

Germline V lookup: CDR1 ENHRY, CDR2 SYGVKD. V lost 6 bases and J 3 bases, leaving 11 bases between the germline ends. The CDR3 is 13 residues long. Sequenced by immunoSEQ multiplex PCR; TCRdb stores in-frame clones only, minus some. There are 70,000 to 90,000 clones in the sample; approximately 84% occur only once, and about 7% lies in the top ten. This clone appeared once. The sequence came from an adult with an advanced solid tumor such as melanoma, head and neck, liver or kidney cancer. Sequences were derived from CD4+ or CD8+ T cells sorted from blood, sampled in a trial of the OX40 agonist ivuxolimab. The chain employs TRBV10-3 and TRBJ1-2; possibly TRBD1 for D (6 bases). CDR3 region: CAIRGGADYGYTF. DNA of the CDR3: TGTGCCATCAGGGGGGGCGCGGACTATGGCTACACCTTC.